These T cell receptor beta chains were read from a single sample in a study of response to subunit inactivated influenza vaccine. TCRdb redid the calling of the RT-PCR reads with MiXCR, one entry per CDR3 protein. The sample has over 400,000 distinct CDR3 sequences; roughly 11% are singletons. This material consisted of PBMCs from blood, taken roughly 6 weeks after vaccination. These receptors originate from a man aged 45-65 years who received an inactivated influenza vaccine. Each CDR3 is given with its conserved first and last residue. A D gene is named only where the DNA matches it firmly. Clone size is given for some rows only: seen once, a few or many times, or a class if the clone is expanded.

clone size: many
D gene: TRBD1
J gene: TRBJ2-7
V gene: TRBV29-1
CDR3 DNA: TGCAGCGTTGACGGTGGCAGGGGGTTTGACTACGAGCAGTACTTC
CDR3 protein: CSVDGGRGFDYEQYF

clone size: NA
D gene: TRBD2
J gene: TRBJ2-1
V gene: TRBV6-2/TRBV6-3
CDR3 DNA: TGTGCCAGCAGTTCCCCGGGACTAGCGGCAACGAGCTCCTACAATGAGCAGTTCTTC
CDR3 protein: CASSSPGLAATSSYNEQFF

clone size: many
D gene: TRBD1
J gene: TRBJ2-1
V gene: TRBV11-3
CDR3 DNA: TGTGCCAGCAGCTTAGATCGGGACAGGCCGGGAAGTGAGCAGTTCTTC
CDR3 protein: CASSLDRDRPGSEQFF

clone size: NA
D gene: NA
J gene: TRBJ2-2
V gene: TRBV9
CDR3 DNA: TGTGCCAGCAGCGTCACACCCTCTAGAAGTGGGGAGCTGTTTTTT
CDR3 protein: CASSVTPSRSGELFF

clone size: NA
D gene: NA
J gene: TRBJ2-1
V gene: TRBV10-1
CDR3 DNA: TGCGCCAGCAGTGAGTCAGCGGGACAGGAAGTTCAGTTCTTC
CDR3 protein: CASSESAGQEVQFF

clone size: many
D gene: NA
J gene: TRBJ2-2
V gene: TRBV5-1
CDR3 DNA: TGCGCCAGCAGCTTGGACCCGTCGAACACCGGGGAGCTGTTTTTT
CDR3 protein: CASSLDPSNTGELFF

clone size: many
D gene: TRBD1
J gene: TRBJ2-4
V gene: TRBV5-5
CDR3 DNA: TGTGCCAGCAGCCAGGGGGTAGAAAACATTCAGTACTTC
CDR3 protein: CASSQGVENIQYF

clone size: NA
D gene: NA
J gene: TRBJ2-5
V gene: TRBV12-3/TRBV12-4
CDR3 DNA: TGTGCCAGCAGTTTAGCTGGGCAGGGCCTACAAGAGACCCAGTACTTC
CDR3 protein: CASSLAGQGLQETQYF

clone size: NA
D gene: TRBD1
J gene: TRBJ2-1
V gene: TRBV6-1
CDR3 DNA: TGTGCCAGCACTCCGGACAGGGGGCCAGGCAATGAGCAGTTCTTC
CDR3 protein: CASTPDRGPGNEQFF

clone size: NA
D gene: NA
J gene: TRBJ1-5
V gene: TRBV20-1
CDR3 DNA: TGCAGTGCTAGAGGGACAGCAAATCAGCCCCAGCATTTT
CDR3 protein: CSARGTANQPQHF

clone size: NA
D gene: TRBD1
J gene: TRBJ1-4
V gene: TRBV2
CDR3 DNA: TGTGCCAGCAGTGGACAACCGGGACAGATTGCAACTAATGAAAAACTGTTTTTT
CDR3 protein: CASSGQPGQIATNEKLFF

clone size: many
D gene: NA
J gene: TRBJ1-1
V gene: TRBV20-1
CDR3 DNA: TGCAGTGCTAGGCGGGGGATGAACACTGAAGCTTTCTTT
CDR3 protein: CSARRGMNTEAFF

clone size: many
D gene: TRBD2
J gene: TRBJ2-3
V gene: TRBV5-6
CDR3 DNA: TGTGCCAGCAGCTTGGAGGGACTAAGACCCACAGATACGCAGTATTTT
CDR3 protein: CASSLEGLRPTDTQYF

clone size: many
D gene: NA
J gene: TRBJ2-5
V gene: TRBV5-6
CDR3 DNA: TGTGCCAGCAGCACCCACAGGGAGGAGACCCAGTACTTC
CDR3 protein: CASSTHREETQYF

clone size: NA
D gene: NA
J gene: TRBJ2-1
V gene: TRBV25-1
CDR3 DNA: TGTGCCAGCAGTGAATTAAAGGGCCGGAGTGAGCAGTTCTTC
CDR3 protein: CASSELKGRSEQFF

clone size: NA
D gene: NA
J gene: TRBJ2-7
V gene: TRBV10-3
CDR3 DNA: TGTGCCATCGGGGGACCTCCTTTCTACGAGCAGTACTTC
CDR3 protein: CAIGGPPFYEQYF

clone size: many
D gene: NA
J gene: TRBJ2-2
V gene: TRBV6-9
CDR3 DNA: TGTGCCAGCAGTTATTGGCCAGGGGCGAACACCGGGGAGCTGTTTTTT
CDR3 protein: CASSYWPGANTGELFF

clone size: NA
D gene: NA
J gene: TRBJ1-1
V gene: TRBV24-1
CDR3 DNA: TGTGCCACCAGTGATTCCTGGAACTCTGAAGCTTTCTTT
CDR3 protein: CATSDSWNSEAFF

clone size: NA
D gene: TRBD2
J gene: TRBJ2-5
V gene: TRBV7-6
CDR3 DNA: TGTGCCAGCAGCTCAACCGTGGTGTTAGCGGGGGAGACCCAGTACTTC
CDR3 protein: CASSSTVVLAGETQYF

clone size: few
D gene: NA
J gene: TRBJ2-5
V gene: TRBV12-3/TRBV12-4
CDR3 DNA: TGTGCCAGCAGTTCGGGGGAAGAGACCCAGTACTTC
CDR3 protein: CASSSGEETQYF

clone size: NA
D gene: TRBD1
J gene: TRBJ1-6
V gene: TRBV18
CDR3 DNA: TGTGCCAGCTCCCTAGACAGGGAAGCCTCACCCCTCCACTTT
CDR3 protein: CASSLDREASPLHF

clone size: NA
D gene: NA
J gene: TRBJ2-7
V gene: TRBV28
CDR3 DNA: TGTGCCAGCAGTTCCCGTATTTTCAGCTCCTACGAGCAGTACTTC
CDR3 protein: CASSSRIFSSYEQYF

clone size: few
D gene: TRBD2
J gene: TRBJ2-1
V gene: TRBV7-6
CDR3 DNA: TGTGCCAGCAGCTTTTGGCGGGGGGGCACCTACAATGAGCAGTTCTTC
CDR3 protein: CASSFWRGGTYNEQFF

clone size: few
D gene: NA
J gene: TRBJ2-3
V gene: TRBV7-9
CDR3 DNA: TGTGCCAGCAGCTTAGTTAATTTCTCTTCAGATACGCAGTATTTT
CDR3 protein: CASSLVNFSSDTQYF

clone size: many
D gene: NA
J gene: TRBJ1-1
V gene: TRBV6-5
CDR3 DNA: TGTGCCAGCAGTGGCCCGACTGAAGCTTTCTTT
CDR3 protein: CASSGPTEAFF

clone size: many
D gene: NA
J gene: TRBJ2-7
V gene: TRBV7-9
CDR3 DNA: TGTGCCAGCAGCCCTGTAGCAGGGTGGTACGAGCAGTACTTC
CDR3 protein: CASSPVAGWYEQYF

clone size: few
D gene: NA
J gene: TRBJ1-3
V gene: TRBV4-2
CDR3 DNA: TGTGCCAGCAGCCAAGTTGGCGGCGGCGTTTCGGGAAACACCATATATTTT
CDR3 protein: CASSQVGGGVSGNTIYF

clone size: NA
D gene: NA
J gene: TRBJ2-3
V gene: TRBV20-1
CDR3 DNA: TGCAGTGCCCTTGGACTTATAGGGACAGATACGCAGTATTTT
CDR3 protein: CSALGLIGTDTQYF

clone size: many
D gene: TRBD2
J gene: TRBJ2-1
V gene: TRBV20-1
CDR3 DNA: TGCAGTGCTCCACCGGGACTAGCGGCCAATGAGCAGTTCTTC
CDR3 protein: CSAPPGLAANEQFF

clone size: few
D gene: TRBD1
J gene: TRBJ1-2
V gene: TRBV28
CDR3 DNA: TGTGCCAGCACCCTACCTTCCCGGACAGGGTCGGAAGGCTACACCTTC
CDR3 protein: CASTLPSRTGSEGYTF

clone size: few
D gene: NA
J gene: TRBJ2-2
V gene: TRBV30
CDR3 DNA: TGTGCCTGGAGAGACCCTGGGACGTCGAACACCGGGGAGCTGTTTTTT
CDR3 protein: CAWRDPGTSNTGELFF